One T cell receptor beta chain is described in this entry. Antigen unknown. Germline CDR1 is LNHDA and CDR2 is SQIVND (reference sequence). The germline V and J ends were trimmed by 6 bases and 7 bases, with 13 bases remaining between them. The CDR3 totals 13 residues. The sample comes from a study of cytomegalovirus exposure and HLA in healthy donors. Study conclusions and caveats: TCR beta sequences reportedly predicted most subjects' HLA-A and HLA-B alleles accurately. HLA alleles showed associations with 16,951 TCR beta sequences in a later analysis, at a 0.05 false discovery rate.

PCR involved 60 Vbeta and 13 Jbeta primers. Sequencing was performed with immunoSEQ multiplex PCR; in TCRdb, only in-frame clones are kept and a portion is missing. Here the sample spans approximately 160,000 clones, around 78% being singletons. Sequences were obtained from PBMCs. This clonotype was sampled from a woman aged 40 to 50 in good health and CMV-seropositive. The chain carries TRBV19 and TRBJ1-5; D not certain. CDR3 sequence (DNA): TGTGCCAGTAGAGTAACACAGCTCCAGCCCCAGCATTTT. This codes for CASRVTQLQPQHF. The full variable domain, with the rest looked up from reference TRBV19 and TRBJ1-5, is DGGITQSPKYLFRKEGQNVTLSCEQNLNHDAMYWYRQDPGQGLRLIYYSQIVNDFQKGDIAEGYSVSREKKESFPLTVTSAQKNPTAFYLCASRVTQLQPQHFGDGTRLSIL.